Below, 3 T cell receptor beta chains from the same sample are listed, as sequenced in a study of blood T cell repertoires in COVID-19 (dated by TCRdb to about 2020). Library preparation employed the immunoSEQ multiplex PCR assay. The clones in this table, taken by TCRdb from immuneACCESS, are in-frame only. Not every clone is retained; where verified, under half of the shortfall comes from an unresolved V gene, and the cause of the rest is unknown. Here the sample has a few hundred thousand clones; roughly four fifths occur a single time. The ten largest clonotypes hold around 3.6% of the sample. Input material: PBMCs or T cells enriched from blood (not recorded which). The receptors were gathered from a man in his forties or fifties who had recovered from COVID-19.

This clone appeared a single time. The V call is TRBV7-3, the J call TRBJ2-7, with 7 bases aligning to TRBD1. The CDR3 is 13 amino acids. Losses at the gene ends were 2 bases for V and 6 bases for J; bases not matched to a gene: 4. Germline V gene data show CDR1 as SGHTA and CDR2 as FQGTGA. The CDR3 DNA follows: TGTGCCAGCAGCTTATATCGACAGGGCGAGCAGTACTTC. Protein product: CASSLYRQGEQYF.

The rearrangement uses TRBV7-9 and TRBJ2-7, with TRBD2 identical over 13 bases. The V gene end was trimmed by 5 bases and the J gene end by 5 bases; junction bases not matched to a gene: 6. Germline V gene sequence: CDR1 SEHNR, CDR2 FQNEAQ (reference sequence). This CDR3 has 15 amino acids. CDR3 sequence reads: CASSPGLAGAHEQYF. In DNA, the CDR3 is TGTGCCAGCAGCCCCGGACTAGCGGGAGCTCACGAGCAGTACTTC.

V and J are TRBV11-2 and TRBJ1-1, with D tentatively TRBD1 (5 bases). V was clipped by 10 bases and J by 4 bases, with 19 bases between them. Per germline, CDR1 SGHAT and CDR2 FQNNGV. This CDR3 is 14 amino acids long. The CDR3 sequence: CATGGARQGTEAFF. CDR3 coding DNA: TGTGCCACCGGCGGAGCCCGTCAGGGCACTGAAGCTTTCTTT.